These 19 T cell receptor beta chains share one sample of origin, sequenced in a study of T-cell memory formation after mild COVID-19. TCRdb fed the 5' RACE reads into MiXCR, producing one record per CDR3 protein. The repertoire consists of around 120,000 distinct CDR3 sequences, with roughly 15% occurring once and the leading ten covering roughly 14%. Sequencing was done on a sample of PBMCs or a T cell subset sorted from them (not recorded which). Receptor source: an adult woman who had mild COVID-19 (a few samples of this study predate the infection). Cell type and time point are not known.

This clonotype was seen a handful of times. This chain links TRBV30 with TRBJ1-2; unclear D gene. V lost 2 bases, J lost 2 bases, and 9 bases lay in between. The length of the CDR3 is 13 residues. The V gene's germline CDR1 is GTSNPN and CDR2 SVGIG (reference sequence). CDR3 sequence (DNA): TGTGCCTGGAGTTTAGTCAAAAACTATGGCTACACCTTC. Encoded protein: CAWSLVKNYGYTF.

This clonotype was observed a few times. This rearrangement joins TRBV3-1 to TRBJ1-6, with D unclear. This CDR3 contains 15 residues. The V end lost 4 bases, the J end lost 7 bases, and 14 bases lay between the germline ends. Germline CDR1 reads LGHDT; CDR2 reads YNNKEL (reference sequence). For the CDR3, the DNA is TGTGCCAGCAGCCCCCGTCCCACGGGCAATTCACCCCTCCACTTT. The encoded protein is CASSPRPTGNSPLHF.

This clonotype was counted only a few times. The genes are TRBV9 and TRBJ2-3; D is possibly TRBD1 (5 bases). CDR1 and CDR2 (germline): SGDLS, YYNGEE. V was shortened by 0 bases and J by 2 bases, with 10 bases between the two germline ends. The CDR3 length is 15 residues. The CDR3 here is CASSVELGPTDTQYF. In DNA, the CDR3 is TGTGCCAGCAGCGTAGAATTGGGGCCCACAGATACGCAGTATTTT.

V and J are TRBV12-3 or TRBV12-4 and TRBJ2-1, with 14 positions matching TRBD2. V lost 6 bases, J lost 4 bases, and 2 bases stayed unmatched. The length of the CDR3 is 15 residues. CDR3 nucleotide sequence: TGTGCCAGCAGCGGGACTAGCGGGAGTTACAATGAGCAGTTCTTC. This gives the protein CASSGTSGSYNEQFF.

The rearrangement links TRBV4-1 to TRBJ2-7, with TRBD2 as a possible D gene (5 bases). V lost 0 bases to trimming and J lost 5 bases, with 5 bases between them. The CDR3 runs 12 residues. CDR1 and CDR2 from the germline V gene are MGHRA and YSYEKL. The CDR3 sequence is CASSQERDEQYF. In DNA, the CDR3 is TGCGCCAGCAGCCAAGAGCGGGACGAGCAGTACTTC.

This clonotype was seen only a few times. The chain combines TRBV20-1 with TRBJ2-2, with D possibly TRBD2 on 5 matching bases. V shed 4 bases and J shed 7 bases, with 13 bases lying between them. The CDR3 runs 13 residues. Germline CDR1 reads DFQATT; CDR2 reads SNEGSKA (reference sequence). The CDR3 reads CSANQRDSGELFF. The CDR3 nucleotides read TGCAGTGCTAACCAACGGGATAGCGGGGAGCTGTTTTTT.

The V gene is TRBV6-2 or TRBV6-3, the J gene TRBJ2-7, with D perhaps being TRBD1 or TRBD2 (5 bases each). CDR1 is MNHEY and CDR2 is SVGEGT in the germline V gene. The CDR3 runs to 13 residues. Trimming removed 10 bases at V and 1 base at J, with 14 bases between. The CDR3 spells CATRPGPSYEQYF. The CDR3 nucleotides are TGTGCCACCCGACCGGGACCATCCTACGAGCAGTACTTC.

This clonotype was found a few times. This chain connects TRBV6-5 to TRBJ1-1; a possible D gene is TRBD1 (6 bases). From germline, CDR1 is MNHEY and CDR2 SVGAGI. The CDR3 runs to 16 residues. Trimming took 6 bases from V and 1 from J, leaving 18 bases between them. Here the CDR3 reads CASRITYGGGNTEAFF. For the CDR3, the DNA is TGTGCCAGCAGAATTACGTACGGGGGCGGGAACACTGAAGCTTTCTTT.

This clonotype has a count of ten or more. The V gene is TRBV4-1, the J gene TRBJ2-7; TRBD2 aligns across 12 bases. With V trimmed by 4 bases and J by 4 bases, 8 bases remained unmatched. Germline CDR1 and CDR2: MGHRA and YSYEKL. CDR3 length: 16 amino acids. The CDR3 DNA sequence: TGCGCCAGCAGCCTTGAACTAGCGGGAGGTTCGTACGAGCAGTACTTC. This encodes CASSLELAGGSYEQYF.

The sample holds a few counts of this clonotype. The chain employs TRBV3-1 and TRBJ2-2; possible D gene TRBD2, 5 bases. Germline CDR1 LGHDT, CDR2 YNNKEL (reference sequence). The CDR3 length is 17 residues. V lost 6 bases and J 7 bases, leaving 24 bases between the germline ends. The CDR3 DNA reads as TGTGCCAGCAGTGAGGGAAAGGAGCGGAGACGGGGCGGGGAGCTGTTTTTT. This translates into CASSEGKERRRGGELFF.

In this sample, this clonotype turned up a few times. The gene calls are TRBV13 and TRBJ2-1; TRBD1 aligns across 7 bases. The CDR3 spans 16 residues. V dropped 3 bases and J dropped 3; count of bases not matched to a gene: 8. Germline loops: CDR1 PRHDT, CDR2 FYEKMQ (reference sequence). In DNA, the CDR3 is TGTGCCAGCAGCTTGGCACCGGGACAGAGCTACAATGAGCAGTTCTTC. As protein: CASSLAPGQSYNEQFF.

For the CDR3, the DNA is TGTGCCAGCAGTGTGCCCGACACCGGGGAGCTGTTTTTT. Translation gives CASSVPDTGELFF. J is TRBJ2-2 and V is TRBV2, with no clear D. CDR3 size: 13 residues. The germline gives CDR1 SNHLY, CDR2 FYNNEI. V lost 4 bases, J lost 3 bases, and 6 bases lay in between.

A few counts support this clonotype. The chain couples TRBV7-7 to TRBJ2-5, with D perhaps matching TRBD1 or TRBD2 (5 bases each). This CDR3 comprises 15 residues. CDR1 and CDR2 from the germline V gene are SSHAT and FNYEAQ (reference sequence). Trimming removed 1 base from V and 1 base from J, with 10 bases in between. CDR3 protein: CASSLDSGPQETQYF. The CDR3 DNA follows: TGTGCCAGCAGCTTAGATTCGGGGCCCCAAGAGACCCAGTACTTC.

The table lists this clonotype with a few counts. This chain connects TRBV7-6 to TRBJ2-7; TRBD1 agrees at 10 bases. Looked up from germline, CDR1 is SGHVS and CDR2 is FNYEAQ. The CDR3 contains 14 residues. J lost 4 bases, V lost 3 bases, and 3 bases had no gene match. The CDR3 nucleotides are TGTGCCAGCAGCTTCGGGGACAGGGGATACGAGCAGTACTTC. Protein product: CASSFGDRGYEQYF.

This clonotype was seen more than once but under ten times. The chain recombines TRBV5-1 with TRBJ1-1; D not certain. V lost 0 bases, J lost 0 bases, and 9 bases lay in between. From germline, CDR1 is SGHRS and CDR2 YFSETQ. The CDR3 covers 15 residues. CDR3 coding DNA: TGCGCCAGCAGCTTGGGGACCCTAATGAACACTGAAGCTTTCTTT. It encodes CASSLGTLMNTEAFF.

This clonotype was seen a handful of times. This sequence joins TRBV7-6 and TRBJ2-1; 8 nucleotides align to TRBD2. Germline V CDR1 and CDR2: SGHVS, FNYEAQ. This CDR3 spans 17 amino acids. J gave up 3 bases and V 5 bases, and 12 bases lay outside the gene matches. CDR3 coding DNA: TGTGCCAGCAGCCCCGTGGCTAGCGGGTCCTTCTACAATGAGCAGTTCTTC. Translating gives CASSPVASGSFYNEQFF. The entire variable domain, with the rest obtained from reference TRBV7-6 and TRBJ2-1, is as follows: GAGVSQSPRYKVTKRGQDVALRCDPISGHVSLYWYRQALGQGPEFLTYFNYEAQQDKSGLPNDRFSAERPEGSISTLTIQRTEQRDSAMYRCASSPVASGSFYNEQFFGPGTRLTVL.

This clonotype occurred a few times. This chain links TRBV20-1 with TRBJ2-7; no clear D. Germline CDR1 and CDR2: DFQATT and SNEGSKA (reference sequence). The V end was cut by 6 bases, the J end by 6 bases, with 12 bases between. There are 11 residues in the CDR3. This chain's CDR3 is CSASQGIEQYF. Here the CDR3 DNA reads TGCAGTGCCTCCCAAGGTATCGAGCAGTACTTC.

V gene TRBV7-9 combines with J gene TRBJ2-7, with D unclear. This CDR3 has 14 amino acids. Germline V CDR1 and CDR2: SEHNR, FQNEAQ (reference sequence). V lost 1 base to trimming and J lost 0 bases, with 7 bases between them. The CDR3 DNA reads TGTGCCAGCAGCTTAGACTTTAGCTCCTACGAGCAGTACTTC. Its protein is CASSLDFSSYEQYF.

The V and J genes are TRBV20-1 and TRBJ1-1; D is unclear. This CDR3 has 15 residues. Germline values: CDR1 DFQATT, CDR2 SNEGSKA (reference sequence). Trimming took 0 bases from V and 4 from J, leaving 15 bases between them. The CDR3 spells CSARDPWGSFTEAFF. For the CDR3, the DNA is TGCAGTGCTAGAGATCCGTGGGGTAGTTTCACTGAAGCTTTCTTT.